This T cell receptor beta chain was sequenced for a study of cytomegalovirus exposure and HLA in healthy donors. Study observations and caveats: Reports showed the classifier diagnosing cytomegalovirus status with high specificity and sensitivity. TCR beta chains numbering about 160 were designated cytomegalovirus-associated.

Regarding this clone: The antigen remains unidentified.

The germline CDR1 and CDR2 sequences are SGHAT and FQNNGV. V dropped 1 base and J dropped 0 bases, with 19 bases sitting between them. The CDR3 covers 18 residues. This table comes from immunoSEQ multiplex PCR, and its TCRdb copy is limited to in-frame clones, with some not included. Here the sample spans fewer than 350,000 clones, 88% being singletons. This chain connects TRBV11-2 to TRBJ2-7, with D perhaps TRBD2 (6 bases). Sequenced: PBMCs. The receptor was isolated from a woman between 18 and 30 years old in good health and CMV-seronegative. CDR3 amino acids: CASSLGGVKDYTSYEQYF. The CDR3 coding sequence is TGTGCCAGCAGCTTAGGGGGGGTGAAGGACTACACCTCCTACGAGCAGTACTTC. The whole variable domain, filled in from reference TRBV11-2 and TRBJ2-7, reads EAGVAQSPRYKIIEKRQSVAFWCNPISGHATLYWYQQILGQGPKLLIQFQNNGVVDDSQLPKDRFSAERLKGVDSTLKIQPAKLEDSAVYLCASSLGGVKDYTSYEQYFGPGTRLTVT.